A single sample is the source of the 28 T cell receptor beta chains below, sequenced in a study of blood T cell repertoires in COVID-19 (dated by TCRdb to 2019 to 2021). Preparation of the library involved the immunoSEQ multiplex PCR assay. The table was pulled from immuneACCESS by TCRdb, which kept in-frame rearrangements only. Such tables lose some clones; where checked, under half of the loss comes from unresolved V genes, and the rest has no known cause. This sample lists 95,000 to 130,000 clones; 90% were detected once. 1.5% to 2% of the sample belongs to the ten largest clones. Material: peripheral blood. These receptor sequences come from a human donor with active COVID-19. The donor label of this sample is uncertain.

The rearrangement uses TRBV6-2 or TRBV6-3 and TRBJ1-5; 9 bases match TRBD1. The germline V gene has CDR1 MNHEY and CDR2 SVGEGT. V was clipped by 5 bases and J by 3 bases; unmatched bases: 8. This CDR3 contains 16 residues. The CDR3 spells CASSKSQGAVNQPQHF. The CDR3 coding sequence is TGTGCCAGCAGTAAATCACAGGGGGCGGTCAATCAGCCCCAGCATTTT.

The chain is built from TRBV6-5 and TRBJ2-1, with 7 bases matching TRBD1. Germline CDR1 and CDR2: MNHEY and SVGAGI. This CDR3 is 15 amino acids long. V trimming: 2 bases; J trimming: 8 bases; junction bases outside the gene matches: 9. CDR3 protein: CASSYQDRFFDEQFF. The CDR3 region has the DNA TGTGCCAGCAGTTACCAGGACAGGTTCTTCGATGAGCAGTTCTTC.

V is TRBV6-6 and J is TRBJ2-3, with 8 bases aligning to TRBD2. The CDR3 is 21 residues long. CDR1 and CDR2 from the germline V gene are MNHNY and SVGAGI (reference sequence). The junction had 25 bases not matched to a gene; V was cut back by 6 bases and J by 2 bases. The CDR3 coding sequence is TGTGCCAGCAGCCCGGGGGGGCTGTTAGCGGGGCCGAACGCATTCACAGATACGCAGTATTTT. It codes for CASSPGGLLAGPNAFTDTQYF.

The rearrangement links TRBV4-3 to TRBJ2-3, with 7 nucleotides matching TRBD2. The V gene end was trimmed by 0 bases and the J gene end by 0 bases; junction bases not matched to a gene: 6. The germline gives CDR1 LGHNA, CDR2 YSLEER. The CDR3 runs 17 residues. CDR3 coding DNA: TGCGCCAGCAGCCAAGATTGGAGCGGGGCGAGCACAGATACGCAGTATTTT. Protein product: CASSQDWSGASTDTQYF.

The DNA of the CDR3 is TGTGCCAGCAGTTTATTAGGGGACAGGAGGCCACCGGGCTACACCTTC. Amino acids: CASSLLGDRRPPGYTF. The gene calls are TRBV28 and TRBJ1-2; TRBD1 matches at 8 bases. This CDR3 contains 16 residues. CDR1 is MDHEN and CDR2 is SYDVKM in the germline V gene. V gave up 1 base and J gave up 8 bases; unmatched junction bases: 12.

This chain uses TRBV9 with TRBJ1-1, with TRBD1 identical over 7 bases. The ends lost 3 bases at V and 1 base at J; junction bases unmatched: 6. The length of the CDR3 is 15 residues. Germline V gene sequence: CDR1 SGDLS, CDR2 YYNGEE. This CDR3 is CASSDQQGTNTEAFF. The CDR3 DNA reads as TGTGCCAGCAGCGATCAACAGGGGACGAACACTGAAGCTTTCTTT. Based on the CDR3 plus reference TRBV9 and TRBJ1-1, the full variable domain is DSGVTQTPKHLITATGQRVTLRCSPRSGDLSVYWYQQSLDQGLQFLIQYYNGEERAKGNILERFSAQQFPDLHSELNLSSLELGDSALYFCASSDQQGTNTEAFFGQGTRLTVV.

The V call is TRBV4-3, the J call TRBJ2-3; 12 bases map to TRBD2. The germline V gene encodes CDR1 LGHNA and CDR2 YSLEER. CDR3 length equals 16 residues. V shed 1 base and J 8 bases; nucleotides not matched to a gene: 7. CDR3 bases: TGCGCCAGCAGCCAAGGCCGGACTAGCGGGGAACGTACGCAGTATTTT. It is translated as CASSQGRTSGERTQYF.

The count of this clone is one. Other DNA sequences in the sample encode the same CDR3. V and J are TRBV19 and TRBJ1-1; 8 bases fit TRBD1. Per the germline V gene, CDR1 is LNHDA and CDR2 is SQIVND (reference sequence). This CDR3 is 15 amino acids long. J gave up 1 base and V 5 bases, and 6 bases lay outside the gene matches. CDR3 nucleotide sequence: TGTGCCAGTAGTGTCCAGGGGGCTCGGAACACTGAAGCTTTCTTT. It encodes CASSVQGARNTEAFF.

V usage is TRBV9 and J usage is TRBJ2-5; 7 nucleotides agree with TRBD1. The CDR3 covers 14 residues. Germline values: CDR1 SGDLS, CDR2 YYNGEE. V lost 0 bases to trimming and J lost 5 bases; unmatched junction nucleotides: 4. In nucleotides, the CDR3 is TGTGCCAGCAGCGTAGGAAGGGGACAGGAGACCCAGTACTTC. As protein: CASSVGRGQETQYF. Together with reference TRBV9 and TRBJ2-5, the CDR3 gives the full variable domain: DSGVTQTPKHLITATGQRVTLRCSPRSGDLSVYWYQQSLDQGLQFLIQYYNGEERAKGNILERFSAQQFPDLHSELNLSSLELGDSALYFCASSVGRGQETQYFGPGTRLLVL.

This clone has just one count. This chain uses TRBV7-2 with TRBJ2-3; TRBD2 matches at 15 bases. The CDR3 is 17 amino acids. The V and J ends lost 6 bases and 1 base, in that order; junction bases with no gene match: 5. The germline V gene encodes CDR1 SGHTA and CDR2 FQGNSA. The CDR3 reads CASSRTSGGAGTDTQYF. CDR3 nucleotide sequence: TGTGCCAGCAGTCGGACTAGCGGGGGGGCCGGCACAGATACGCAGTATTTT.

The chain is built from TRBV4-1 and TRBJ2-3; possible D gene TRBD1, 5 bases. CDR3 size: 14 residues. Germline loops: CDR1 MGHRA, CDR2 YSYEKL. Deletions cut 3 bases from V and 1 base from J, with 8 bases between. CDR3 loop: CASSQWGGTDTQYF. Here the CDR3 DNA reads TGCGCCAGCAGCCAGTGGGGCGGCACAGATACGCAGTATTTT.

The rearrangement uses TRBV6-2 or TRBV6-3 and TRBJ1-2; D unclear. The V end lost 4 bases, the J end lost 1 base, and 4 bases lay between the germline ends. Germline V lookup: CDR1 MNHEY, CDR2 SVGEGT. CDR3 size: 12 residues. The CDR3 spells CASSSHNYGYTF. In nucleotides, the CDR3 is TGTGCCAGCAGTTCACATAACTATGGCTACACCTTC.

V and J are TRBV5-5 and TRBJ2-5; D gene ambiguous. CDR1 SGHKS and CDR2 YYEKEE come from the germline V gene (reference sequence). V shed 0 bases and J shed 3 bases, with 6 bases lying between them. This CDR3 is 13 amino acids long. Written as DNA, the CDR3 is TGTGCCAGCAGCTTGGACCGGGAAGAGACCCAGTACTTC. It is translated as CASSLDREETQYF.

V is TRBV6-2 or TRBV6-3 and J is TRBJ2-5; 9 bases agree with TRBD1. Germline values: CDR1 MNHEY, CDR2 SVGEGT. CDR3 size: 14 residues. V dropped 5 bases and J dropped 5; count of bases not matched to a gene: 6. CDR3 coding DNA: TGTGCCAGCAGTGCGACAGGGGGGGAGGAGACCCAGTACTTC. This encodes CASSATGGEETQYF.

V is TRBV19 and J is TRBJ1-5, with a possible D match to TRBD1 (5 bases). CDR3 length: 16 amino acids. Deletions cut 6 bases from V and 6 bases from J, with 21 bases between. Germline-derived CDR1 and CDR2 are LNHDA and SQIVND (reference sequence). The CDR3 DNA follows: TGTGCCAGTAGGGACCGGGACCGATCCGGGAGTCAGCCCCAGCATTTT. Translated: CASRDRDRSGSQPQHF.

This clone appeared a few times. This chain connects TRBV5-4 to TRBJ2-3, with D perhaps matching TRBD1 (6 bases). CDR1 and CDR2 (germline): SGHNT, YYREEE (reference sequence). This CDR3 comprises 15 residues. V lost 4 bases and J lost 2, with 14 bases in between. CDR3 coding DNA: TGTGCCAGCAGCCAAACAGGGATACCCACAGATACGCAGTATTTT. It is translated as CASSQTGIPTDTQYF.

This clone has a single count. The gene calls are TRBV7-2 and TRBJ2-5; 7 bases fit TRBD1. J was trimmed by 3 bases and V by 1 base; bases with no gene match: 5. Germline V lookup: CDR1 SGHTA, CDR2 FQGNSA. This CDR3 contains 15 residues. CDR3 residues: CASSLGTTGKETQYF. Here the CDR3 DNA reads TGTGCCAGCAGCTTAGGAACGACAGGGAAAGAGACCCAGTACTTC. The full variable domain, completed using reference TRBV7-2 and TRBJ2-5, is GAGVSQSPSNKVTEKGKDVELRCDPISGHTALYWYRQSLGQGLEFLIYFQGNSAPDKSGLPSDRFSAERTGGSVSTLTIQRTQQEDSAVYLCASSLGTTGKETQYFGPGTRLLVL.

This chain connects TRBV12-2 to TRBJ1-4. TRBV12-2 has pseudogene status. This CDR3 comprises 15 residues. CDR3 nucleotides: TGTGCAAGTCGCTTCTCCTTTGAGGTGGCTGAAAAACTGTTTTTT. Translation: CASRFSFEVAEKLFF.

The genes are TRBV5-4 and TRBJ2-7; TRBD1 aligns across 7 bases. The CDR3 contains 14 residues. Trimming took 3 bases from V and 3 from J; bases not matched to a gene: 6. Germline loops: CDR1 SGHNT, CDR2 YYREEE (reference sequence). The CDR3 protein is CASSYGQAFYEQYF. The CDR3 DNA sequence: TGTGCCAGCAGCTATGGACAGGCGTTCTACGAGCAGTACTTC.

The genes are TRBV7-2 and TRBJ2-3; D possibly corresponds to TRBD2 (7 bases). The CDR3 runs 14 residues. Germline V CDR1 and CDR2: SGHTA, FQGNSA. V was shortened by 1 base and J by 14 bases, with 19 bases between the two germline ends. CDR3 amino acids: CASSLDHRGGRRYF. DNA for the CDR3: TGTGCCAGCAGCTTAGATCATCGCGGGGGCCGGCGGTATTTT.

This clone appeared once. The chain recombines TRBV3-1 (or the pseudogene TRBV3-2) with TRBJ2-4; D ambiguous. The CDR3 totals 13 residues. Germline CDR1 and CDR2: LGHDT and YNNKEL (reference sequence). V was trimmed by 3 bases and J by 2 bases, leaving 5 bases between them. The CDR3 coding sequence is TGTGCCAGCAGCCAGGGCTCCAAAAACATTCAGTACTTC. Translated: CASSQGSKNIQYF.

This clone came up once. The chain has TRBV5-4 and TRBJ2-7; weak D call: TRBD2 (6 bases). CDR1 and CDR2 from the germline V gene are SGHNT and YYREEE (reference sequence). The CDR3 extends over 16 amino acids. The V and J ends lost 2 bases and 3 bases respectively, with 18 bases between them. This CDR3 reads CASSLRGGVSFYEQYF. CDR3 nucleotides: TGTGCCAGCAGCTTACGAGGCGGGGTATCTTTCTACGAGCAGTACTTC.

The CDR3 protein is CASSPVPSGSYEQYF. The CDR3 DNA is TGTGCCAGCAGCCCAGTGCCTAGCGGGTCCTACGAGCAGTACTTC. The genes are TRBV7-6 and TRBJ2-7, with 8 bases aligning to TRBD2. CDR1 and CDR2 from the germline V gene are SGHVS and FNYEAQ. The J segment lost 1 base and the V segment lost 5 bases, leaving 7 bases of the junction unmatched. This CDR3 region has 15 residues. Looking up the rest from reference TRBV7-6 and TRBJ2-7 gives the full variable domain: GAGVSQSPRYKVTKRGQDVALRCDPISGHVSLYWYRQALGQGPEFLTYFNYEAQQDKSGLPNDRFSAERPEGSISTLTIQRTEQRDSAMYRCASSPVPSGSYEQYFGPGTRLTVT.

This clone was picked up a small number of times. The rearrangement joins TRBV2 to TRBJ2-2; 12 bases match TRBD2. The CDR3 length is 16 residues. Unmatched junction bases numbered 0, after V lost 4 bases and J lost 0 bases. In germline, CDR1 is SNHLY, CDR2 FYNNEI. CDR3 protein: CASSGTSGTNTGELFF. CDR3 in DNA: TGTGCCAGCAGTGGGACTAGCGGGACGAACACCGGGGAGCTGTTTTTT.

J is TRBJ2-7 and V is TRBV6-1, with 8 bases that match TRBD1. The CDR3 spans 15 residues. CDR1 is MNHNS and CDR2 is SASEGT in the germline V gene. Trimming at V came to 2 bases and at J to 4 bases, leaving 7 bases not matched to a gene. CDR3: CASSEMAGGGYEQYF. CDR3 nucleotides: TGTGCCAGCAGTGAAATGGCAGGGGGCGGTTACGAGCAGTACTTC.

V and J are TRBV6-5 and TRBJ2-3; 10 bases align to TRBD1. The CDR3 consists of 14 residues. V lost 6 bases, J lost 8 bases, and 8 bases stayed unmatched. Looked up from germline, CDR1 is MNHEY and CDR2 is SVGAGI. CDR3 bases: TGTGCCAGCAGAGGACAGGGGGGGCCCCGTACGCAGTATTTT. Translating it yields CASRGQGGPRTQYF.

CDR3 amino acids: CASSLSNQGSSGNTIYF. CDR3 nucleotide sequence: TGTGCCAGCAGTTTATCAAACCAGGGGAGCTCTGGAAACACCATATATTTT. V and J are TRBV27 and TRBJ1-3; a possible D gene is TRBD1 (6 bases). The ends were cut back, 0 bases at V and 0 bases at J, with 12 bases in the middle. The CDR3 is made up of 17 amino acids. Looked up from germline, CDR1 is MNHEY and CDR2 is SMNVEV (reference sequence).

This sequence joins TRBV6-5 and TRBJ1-1; the D is unclear. V lost 0 bases and J lost 2, with 7 bases in between. The CDR3 has 14 residues. Germline loops: CDR1 MNHEY, CDR2 SVGAGI. CDR3 region: CASSYSITNTEAFF. The CDR3 nucleotides read TGTGCCAGCAGTTACTCGATAACAAACACTGAAGCTTTCTTT.